Sequencing of this TCR beta chain was carried out in a study of blood T cell repertoires in COVID-19. On the study more broadly: Acute and convalescent COVID-19 specimens originated in the United States, Italy and Spain. T cells, B-cell-depleted T cells, or PBMCs provided the cDNA or gDNA that served as material.

V was trimmed by 0 bases and J by 4 bases, leaving 6 bases between them. Germline loops: CDR1 MDHEN, CDR2 SYDVKM. The CDR3 is 13 amino acids. This clone was seen only a few times. Only in-frame clones appear in the TCRdb table, and some are missing; sequencing was by immunoSEQ multiplex PCR. The sample comprises fewer than 250,000 clones, around 85% of which are singletons, and 0.6% to 1% rests with the top ten. Sequencing was carried out using peripheral blood. The chain couples TRBV28 to TRBJ2-5; D possibly corresponds to TRBD1 (5 bases). This sequence originates from a woman in her 70s with acute or convalescent COVID-19. The CDR3 reads CASSLWQGETQYF. CDR3 DNA sequence: TGTGCCAGCAGTTTATGGCAGGGAGAGACCCAGTACTTC.